This TCR delta chain stems from a study of gamma-delta T cells after stem cell transplantation. The count of this clone is one. TCRdb made new clone calls on the RT-PCR reads using CATT. The table shows thousands of delta-chain clones, with roughly 15% occurring only once. The clonotype originates from a human donor. It is not recorded whose cells these are; they may come from a transplant donor. Source material: gamma-delta T cells.

The CDR3 protein is CACDARPNKTGGYLRTWDTRQMFF. As DNA, the CDR3 is TGTGCCTGTGACGCCAGACCAAACAAAACTGGGGGATATCTGAGGACCTGGGACACCCGACAGATGTTTTTC. V is TRDV2 and J is TRDJ3, with TRDD3 matching 11 bases. This CDR3 has 24 residues. From germline, CDR1 is GEAIGNYY and CDR2 EKD. Trimming took 3 bases from V and 2 from J; bases not matched to a gene: 23.